This TCR beta chain is drawn from a study of metastatic and nonmetastatic thyroid tumors. Study at large: Repertoires of blood and of tissue (tumor or nodule) from malignant and benign thyroid patients were compared. Study results and limitations: Significantly greater TCR beta diversity was reportedly found in malignant thyroid tumors than in benign nodules (in blood and tumor).

Original data processing: In papillary thyroid cancer, a distant-metastasis classifier was built using CDR3 differences across clinicopathological groups. MiXCR re-clonotyped the PCR reads for TCRdb. For this entry, the V and J calls and clone size follow TCRdb and not the study's own pipeline. The repertoire holds roughly 24,000 clones, with roughly 21% as singletons. Germline lookup yields CDR1 MRHNA and CDR2 SNTAGT. This CDR3 is built from 14 residues. Deletions cut 0 bases from V and 1 base from J, with 5 bases between. Until they underwent thyroid surgery, no patient had received any treatment. This clone is judged medium-sized (0.01 to 0.1%). Its specificity is unknown.

Sample: blood. This TCR was sampled from a male donor with papillary thyroid cancer or a benign thyroid nodule (not recorded which). Some clones in this sample may be carry-over from other donors' samples. The chain carries TRBV6-4 and TRBJ2-3; D is uncertain. The CDR3 DNA is TGTGCCAGCAGTGACTCAGCAGGCACAGATACGCAGTATTTT. As protein: CASSDSAGTDTQYF.